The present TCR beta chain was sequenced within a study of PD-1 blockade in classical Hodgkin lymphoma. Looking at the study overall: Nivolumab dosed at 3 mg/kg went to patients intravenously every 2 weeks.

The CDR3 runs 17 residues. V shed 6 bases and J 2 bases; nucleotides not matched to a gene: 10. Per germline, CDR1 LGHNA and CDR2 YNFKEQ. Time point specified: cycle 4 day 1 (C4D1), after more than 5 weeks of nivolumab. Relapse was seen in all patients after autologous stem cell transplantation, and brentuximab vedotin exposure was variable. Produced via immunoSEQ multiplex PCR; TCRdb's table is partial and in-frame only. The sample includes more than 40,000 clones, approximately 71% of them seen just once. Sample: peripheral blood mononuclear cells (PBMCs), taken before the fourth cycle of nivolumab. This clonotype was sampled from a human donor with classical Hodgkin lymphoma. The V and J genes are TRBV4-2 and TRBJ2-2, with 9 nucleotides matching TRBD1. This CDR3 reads CASRHTPGQGNTGELFF. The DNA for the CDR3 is TGTGCCAGCAGGCACACACCGGGACAGGGCAACACCGGGGAGCTGTTTTTT.